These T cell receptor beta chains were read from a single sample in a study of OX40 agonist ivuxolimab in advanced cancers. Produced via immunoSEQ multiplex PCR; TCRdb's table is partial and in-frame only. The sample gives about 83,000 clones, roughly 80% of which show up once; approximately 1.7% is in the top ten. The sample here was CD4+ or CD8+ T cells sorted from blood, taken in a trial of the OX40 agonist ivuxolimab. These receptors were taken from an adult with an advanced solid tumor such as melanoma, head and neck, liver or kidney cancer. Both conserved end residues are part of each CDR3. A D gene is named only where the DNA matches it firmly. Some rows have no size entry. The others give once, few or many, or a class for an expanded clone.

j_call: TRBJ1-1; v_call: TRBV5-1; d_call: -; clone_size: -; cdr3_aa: CASTTGPSGSGGVEAFF; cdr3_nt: TGCGCCAGCACCACGGGGCCCTCGGGATCCGGAGGGGTTGAAGCTTTCTTT
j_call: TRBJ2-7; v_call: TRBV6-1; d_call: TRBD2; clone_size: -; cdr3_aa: CASSLGGEQYF; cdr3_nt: TGTGCCAGCAGTCTGGGGGGGGAGCAGTACTTC
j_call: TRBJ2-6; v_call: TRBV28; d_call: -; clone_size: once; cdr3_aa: CASSPRGGANVLTF; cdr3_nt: TGTGCCAGCAGTCCAAGAGGAGGGGCCAACGTCCTGACTTTC
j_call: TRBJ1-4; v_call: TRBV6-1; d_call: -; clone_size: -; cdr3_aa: CASSGDGPASGKLFF; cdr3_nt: TGTGCCAGCAGTGGGGACGGCCCGGCGAGTGGAAAACTGTTTTTT
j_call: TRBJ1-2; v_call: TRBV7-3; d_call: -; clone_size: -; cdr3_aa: CASSQTMRDPRGYTF; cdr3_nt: TGTGCCAGCAGCCAGACGATGCGGGACCCTCGGGGCTACACCTTC
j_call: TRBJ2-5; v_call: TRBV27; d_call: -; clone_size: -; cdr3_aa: CASSQSGSLGETQYF; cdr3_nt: TGTGCCAGCAGCCAATCCGGGTCCCTAGGGGAGACCCAGTACTTC
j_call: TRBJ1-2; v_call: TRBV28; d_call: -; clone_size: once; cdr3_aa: CASSPRLKGHYGYTF; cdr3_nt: TGTGCCAGCAGTCCCCGTTTAAAGGGGCACTATGGCTACACCTTC
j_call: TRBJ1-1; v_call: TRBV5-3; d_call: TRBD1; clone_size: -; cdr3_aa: CARSRQGNTMNTEAFF; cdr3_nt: TGTGCCAGAAGCCGACAGGGTAACACCATGAACACTGAAGCTTTCTTT
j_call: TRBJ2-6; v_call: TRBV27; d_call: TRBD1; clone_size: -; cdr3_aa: CASSLSRGPGANVLTF; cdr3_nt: TGTGCCAGCAGTTTATCAAGGGGGCCTGGGGCCAACGTCCTGACTTTC
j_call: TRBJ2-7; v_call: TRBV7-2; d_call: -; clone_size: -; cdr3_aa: CASSLVAGQSSYEQYF; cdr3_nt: TGTGCCAGCAGCTTAGTGGCAGGACAGAGCTCCTACGAGCAGTACTTC
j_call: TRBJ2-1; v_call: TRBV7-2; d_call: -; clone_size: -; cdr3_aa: CASSFRGGNNEQFF; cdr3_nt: TGTGCCAGCAGCTTCAGGGGAGGAAACAATGAGCAGTTCTTC
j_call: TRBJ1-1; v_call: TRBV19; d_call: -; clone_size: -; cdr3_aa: CASSIDPFRLRTDTEAFF; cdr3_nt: TGTGCCAGTAGTATAGACCCTTTTCGTCTAAGGACCGACACTGAAGCTTTCTTT
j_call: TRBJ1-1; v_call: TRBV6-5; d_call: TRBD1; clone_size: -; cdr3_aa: CASSYSSGTGTEAFF; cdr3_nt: TGTGCCAGCAGTTACTCTTCCGGGACAGGTACTGAAGCTTTCTTT
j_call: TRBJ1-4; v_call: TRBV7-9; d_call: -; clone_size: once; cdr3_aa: CASSPNSGNEKLFF; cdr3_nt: TGTGCCAGCAGCCCAAACAGTGGGAATGAAAAACTGTTTTTT
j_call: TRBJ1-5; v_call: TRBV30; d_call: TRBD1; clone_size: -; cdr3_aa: CAWGQGTSFQPQHF; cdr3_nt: TGTGCCTGGGGACAGGGTACCTCTTTCCAGCCCCAGCATTTT
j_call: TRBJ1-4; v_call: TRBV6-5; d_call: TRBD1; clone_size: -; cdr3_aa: CASSYQQGAQLFF; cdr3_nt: TGTGCCAGCAGTTATCAGCAGGGGGCACAACTGTTTTTT
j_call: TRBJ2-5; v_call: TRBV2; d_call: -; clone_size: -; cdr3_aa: CASSPPQLGQYF; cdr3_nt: TGTGCCAGCAGTCCCCCTCAGTTGGGCCAGTACTTC
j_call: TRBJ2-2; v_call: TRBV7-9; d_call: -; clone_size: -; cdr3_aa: CASSSSGSRAGELFF; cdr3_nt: TGTGCCAGCAGCTCCTCAGGGAGTCGGGCCGGGGAGCTGTTTTTT